A selection of T cell receptor beta chains follows, all from one sample in a study of response to subunit inactivated influenza vaccine. TCRdb re-derived calls from the RT-PCR reads in MiXCR, one entry per CDR3 protein. Here the sample spans a few hundred thousand distinct CDR3 sequences, roughly a fifth being singletons. This sample comprised PBMCs from blood, obtained approximately 22 months after vaccination. The receptors were gathered from a man between 50 and 70 years old who received an inactivated influenza vaccine. CDR3s include the opening cysteine and the closing phenylalanine or tryptophan. D genes are given only for firm matches. Clone size is given for some rows only: seen once, a few or many times, or a class if the clone is expanded.

>NA|NA|TRBJ2-4|TRBV5-1
CASRTDVALENIQYF
TGCGCCAGCAGAACCGACGTCGCGCTTGAAAACATTCAGTACTTC
>TRBD1|few|TRBJ1-1|TRBV25-1
CASRETGVFSEAFF
TGTGCCAGCAGGGAAACAGGGGTTTTCTCTGAAGCTTTCTTT
>TRBD2|NA|TRBJ2-1|TRBV3-1
CASLTSGGPNEQFF
TGTGCCAGCTTGACTAGCGGGGGCCCCAATGAGCAGTTCTTC
>NA|NA|TRBJ1-5|TRBV7-8
CASSLVGNSNQPQHF
TGTGCCAGCAGCTTAGTAGGGAATAGCAATCAGCCCCAGCATTTT
>NA|NA|TRBJ2-2|TRBV12-3/TRBV12-4
CASSGQTGNTGGLFF
TGTGCCAGCAGTGGCCAGACTGGTAACACCGGGGGGCTGTTTTTT
>NA|few|TRBJ2-7|TRBV12-3/TRBV12-4
CASSEPTGRQYF
TGTGCCAGCAGTGAACCAACGGGGCGGCAGTACTTC
>NA|NA|TRBJ1-1|TRBV20-1
CSASIRTEAFF
TGCAGTGCTAGTATTCGTACTGAAGCTTTCTTT
>NA|NA|TRBJ2-1|TRBV12-3/TRBV12-4
CASSLATGYEQFF
TGTGCCAGCAGTTTAGCTACCGGCTATGAGCAGTTCTTC
>NA|few|TRBJ2-1|TRBV3-1
CASSQETVVKQFF
TGTGCCAGCAGCCAAGAAACGGTGGTGAAGCAGTTCTTC
>NA|many|TRBJ1-6|TRBV4-2
CASSQDSRDNSPLHF
TGTGCCAGCAGCCAAGATTCCAGGGATAATTCACCCCTCCACTTT
>NA|NA|TRBJ2-7|TRBV12-3/TRBV12-4
CASSNRRGEGEQYF
TGTGCCAGCAGTAACAGGAGGGGAGAAGGCGAGCAGTACTTC
>NA|many|TRBJ1-6|TRBV5-1
CASSLAGVENSPLHF
TGCGCCAGCAGCTTGGCGGGGGTTGAGAATTCACCCCTCCACTTT
>TRBD1|once|TRBJ2-1|TRBV20-1
CSARNHPGTGYNEQFF
TGCAGTGCTAGAAATCACCCAGGGACAGGCTACAATGAGCAGTTCTTC
>TRBD1|NA|TRBJ1-2|TRBV5-5
CASSATGAGYTF
TGTGCCAGCAGCGCGACAGGGGCTGGCTACACCTTC
>NA|NA|TRBJ2-2|TRBV19
CASIRTPRENTWELFF
TGTGCCAGTATCCGAACCCCCAGGGAAAACACCTGGGAGCTGTTTTTT
>NA|few|TRBJ1-1|TRBV10-3
CAISESVRNTEAFF
TGTGCCATCAGTGAGTCGGTCAGAAACACTGAAGCTTTCTTT
>TRBD1|NA|TRBJ1-5|TRBV20-1
CSASPGTVNQPQHF
TGCAGTGCTTCCCCCGGGACAGTAAATCAGCCCCAGCATTTT
>NA|NA|TRBJ1-2|TRBV5-1
CASHRPGQNYGYTF
TGCGCCAGCCATCGCCCAGGCCAGAACTATGGCTACACCTTC
>NA|NA|TRBJ2-7|TRBV19
CASSMVTGWFYEQYF
TGTGCCAGTAGTATGGTTACAGGTTGGTTCTACGAGCAGTACTTC
>NA|many|TRBJ1-4|TRBV3-1
CASSHQGLLTNEKLFF
TGTGCCAGCAGCCACCAGGGCCTATTGACTAATGAAAAACTGTTTTTT
>TRBD2|NA|TRBJ2-1|TRBV20-1
CSATSGYYNEQFF
TGCAGTGCAACTAGCGGGTACTACAATGAGCAGTTCTTC
>NA|many|TRBJ1-1|TRBV6-1
CASTQKQLNTEAFF
TGTGCCAGCACCCAAAAACAGCTTAACACTGAAGCTTTCTTT